A single sample is the source of the 25 T cell receptor beta chains below, sequenced in a study of early T cells in non-severe SARS-CoV-2 infection. TCRdb re-called the 5' RACE reads with MiXCR, one entry per CDR3 protein. This table holds around 84,000 distinct CDR3 sequences, about 15% found once. Material: whole blood. These receptors originate from an adult who was a healthcare worker with PCR-confirmed SARS-CoV-2 infection or an uninfected control (not recorded which).

Only a few counts were recorded for this clonotype. The rearrangement joins TRBV11-1 to TRBJ1-6; TRBD1 aligns across 7 bases. The CDR3 is made up of 17 amino acids. Looked up from germline, CDR1 is SGHAT and CDR2 is FQDESV (reference sequence). Trimming removed 5 bases from V and 7 bases from J; junction bases left unmatched: 14. The CDR3, as DNA: TGTGCCAGCAGCCTTAAGAGATCGGGACAGAGGAATTCACCCCTCCACTTT. Residues: CASSLKRSGQRNSPLHF.

A remark on this clonotype: At one boundary the junction diverges from the germline segment, which might be a read error. The chain couples TRBV28 to TRBJ2-3, with unresolved D. This CDR3 has 13 amino acids. The germline V gene encodes CDR1 MDHEN and CDR2 SYDVKM. CDR3 DNA: TGTGCCAGCAGCCTAGTCACAGACGGTAATAACACTTTT. It specifies CASSLVTDGNNTF.

As concerns this clonotype: This may come from a read error, since a much larger clone is one base off. The rearrangement links TRBV11-1 to TRBJ2-7; D is unclear. This CDR3 region has 13 residues. V lost 3 bases and J 9 bases, leaving 15 bases between the germline ends. CDR1 is SGHAT and CDR2 is FQDESV in the germline V gene (reference sequence). This chain's CDR3 is CASSLTTKAAQYF. For the CDR3, the DNA is TGTGCCAGCAGCTTGACGACAAAGGCTGCGCAGTACTTC.

This clonotype was seen a handful of times. V gene TRBV20-1 combines with J gene TRBJ2-7; 10 bases fit TRBD1. Trimming took 3 bases from V and 4 from J; bases not matched to a gene: 6. CDR3 length equals 14 residues. From germline, CDR1 is DFQATT and CDR2 SNEGSKA (reference sequence). This chain's CDR3 is CSASGGTGAYEQYF. Here the CDR3 DNA reads TGCAGTGCTAGTGGGGGGACAGGGGCGTACGAGCAGTACTTC.

The rearrangement joins TRBV28 to TRBJ2-3, with D tentatively TRBD1 (5 bases). The CDR3 is 14 amino acids. The germline CDR1 and CDR2 sequences are MDHEN and SYDVKM. The germline V and J ends were trimmed by 3 bases and 5 bases, with 12 bases remaining between them. The CDR3 spells CASSLGRLGDTQYF. CDR3 nucleotide sequence: TGTGCCAGCAGTTTGGGGCGCCTGGGAGATACGCAGTATTTT.

J is TRBJ2-3 and V is TRBV4-1; perhaps D is TRBD1 or TRBD2 (5 bases each). The CDR3 is made up of 15 amino acids. With 1 base removed from V and 4 bases from J, the gap between germline ends came to 12 bases. Germline V gene data show CDR1 as MGHRA and CDR2 as YSYEKL. The CDR3 sequence: CASSQGYGTSDTQYF. The CDR3 DNA reads TGCGCCAGCAGCCAAGGGTATGGGACCTCAGATACGCAGTATTTT.

This clonotype was seen a handful of times. The chain joins TRBV28 to TRBJ1-5; D is ambiguous. The CDR3 is 13 amino acids. Germline loops: CDR1 MDHEN, CDR2 SYDVKM. With 7 bases removed from V and 9 bases from J, the gap between germline ends came to 16 bases. The CDR3 bases are TGTGCCAGCACCCCCGGTGCGAGGTTGCCCCAGCATTTT. This codes for CASTPGARLPQHF.

V is TRBV20-1 and J is TRBJ2-2; TRBD2 might be the D (6 bases). CDR1 and CDR2 from the germline V gene are DFQATT and SNEGSKA (reference sequence). The CDR3 has 13 residues. V dropped 5 bases and J dropped 6 bases, with 13 bases sitting between them. CDR3 protein: CSALGTRAGELFF. The DNA of the CDR3 is TGCAGTGCTCTAGGGACTCGAGCCGGGGAGCTGTTTTTT.

Ten or more counts support this clonotype. The rearrangement links TRBV24-1 to TRBJ2-3; unclear D gene. V was cut by 2 bases and J by 3 bases, with 5 bases left in between. In germline, CDR1 is KGHDR, CDR2 SFDVKD. The CDR3 has 13 residues. The CDR3 region has the DNA TGTGCCACCAGTGATTCGCGGACAGATACGCAGTATTTT. Its translation: CATSDSRTDTQYF.

The rearrangement joins TRBV12-3 or TRBV12-4 to TRBJ1-2; D is undetermined. V lost 4 bases and J lost 0, with 9 bases in between. The CDR3 contains 14 residues. Here the CDR3 reads CASSSWTPNYGYTF. The DNA of the CDR3 is TGTGCCAGCAGTTCGTGGACCCCTAACTATGGCTACACCTTC.

The genes are TRBV12-3 or TRBV12-4 and TRBJ2-7, with D possibly being TRBD2 (6 bases). The V gene lost 6 bases and the J gene lost 5 bases, with 17 bases spanning the gap. This CDR3 has 14 amino acids. This chain's CDR3 is CASSLGGTWDEQYF. The DNA for the CDR3 is TGTGCCAGCAGCCTGGGCGGGACCTGGGACGAGCAGTACTTC.

This chain connects TRBV5-4 to TRBJ1-2, with 8 bases lining up with TRBD1. The V gene's germline CDR1 is SGHNT and CDR2 YYREEE (reference sequence). The CDR3 runs 14 residues. The junction had 3 bases not matched to a gene; V was cut back by 1 base and J by 4 bases. CDR3 protein: CASSLTGGIYGYTF. The CDR3 DNA reads as TGTGCCAGCAGCTTGACAGGGGGTATCTATGGCTACACCTTC.

The V gene is TRBV11-2, the J gene TRBJ2-1, with D uncertain. The germline V gene encodes CDR1 SGHAT and CDR2 FQNNGV. V lost 4 bases and J 2 bases, leaving 15 bases between the germline ends. CDR3 length equals 16 residues. The CDR3 loop reads CASSSPTAGPYNEQFF. The CDR3, as DNA: TGTGCCAGCAGCTCCCCGACTGCCGGCCCCTACAATGAGCAGTTCTTC.

This clonotype appeared a few times. This rearrangement joins TRBV19 to TRBJ2-2; a weak D match, TRBD1 (6 bases). CDR1 and CDR2 from the germline V gene are LNHDA and SQIVND (reference sequence). CDR3 length: 15 residues. V lost 4 bases and J 1 base, leaving 10 bases between the germline ends. CDR3 DNA: TGTGCCAGTAGTACCGGGACACGGAACACCGGGGAGCTGTTTTTT. As protein: CASSTGTRNTGELFF.

This clonotype was counted only a few times. This rearrangement joins TRBV6-5 to TRBJ1-1, with D unresolved. With 0 bases removed from V and 4 bases from J, the gap between germline ends came to 12 bases. The CDR3 is 15 residues long. Looked up from germline, CDR1 is MNHEY and CDR2 is SVGAGI. The chain's CDR3 is CASSYSIDPPTEAFF. DNA for the CDR3: TGTGCCAGCAGTTACTCGATCGACCCCCCCACTGAAGCTTTCTTT.

V gene TRBV2 combines with J gene TRBJ1-1, with unresolved D. Germline V gene sequence: CDR1 SNHLY, CDR2 FYNNEI. This CDR3 contains 14 residues. V dropped 8 bases and J dropped 0 bases, with 13 bases sitting between them. CDR3 bases: TGTGCCAGCTACGACGGTTACATGAACACTGAAGCTTTCTTT. It encodes CASYDGYMNTEAFF. The whole variable domain, filled in from reference TRBV2 and TRBJ1-1, reads EPEVTQTPSHQVTQMGQEVILRCVPISNHLYFYWYRQILGQKVEFLVSFYNNEISEKSEIFDDQFSVERPDGSNFTLKIRSTKLEDSAMYFCASYDGYMNTEAFFGQGTRLTVV.

Many counts were recorded for this clonotype. The chain employs TRBV29-1 and TRBJ2-3, with TRBD2 matching over 7 bases. The germline V gene encodes CDR1 SQVTM and CDR2 ANQGSEA. This CDR3 spans 16 amino acids. V shed 6 bases, J shed 6 bases, and the junction held 18 bases outside the gene matches. The CDR3 nucleotides read TGCAGCGTCGACGGCCTCCCGACTAGCAGATGGGATACGCAGTATTTT. This gives the protein CSVDGLPTSRWDTQYF.

This clonotype was counted many times. This chain connects TRBV7-2 to TRBJ1-2; 9 positions agree with TRBD1. V lost 0 bases, J lost 5 bases, and 7 bases stayed unmatched. This CDR3 spans 16 amino acids. The germline V gene encodes CDR1 SGHTA and CDR2 FQGNSA. In DNA form, the CDR3 reads TGTGCCAGCAGCTTAGCGAAGGGGACAGGGTTATATGGCTACACCTTC. Its protein is CASSLAKGTGLYGYTF.

This clonotype appeared a few times. V and J are TRBV13 and TRBJ1-3; no reliable D call. The CDR3 runs to 12 residues. The V gene lost 3 bases and the J gene lost 3 bases, with 3 bases spanning the gap. Germline CDR1 and CDR2: PRHDT and FYEKMQ (reference sequence). The CDR3 protein is CASSLDGNTIYF. CDR3 in DNA: TGTGCCAGCAGCTTGGATGGAAACACCATATATTTT.

In this sample, this clonotype turned up many times. The chain links TRBV11-2 to TRBJ1-1, with D possibly being TRBD1 (5 bases). The CDR3 contains 16 residues. Germline V gives CDR1 SGHAT, CDR2 FQNNGV. With 2 bases removed from V and 0 bases from J, the gap between germline ends came to 13 bases. The CDR3 is CASSLNIYRLNTEAFF. CDR3 DNA: TGTGCCAGCAGCTTAAATATCTACAGGTTGAACACTGAAGCTTTCTTT.

This clonotype has only a few counts. The gene calls are TRBV20-1 and TRBJ2-3; 8 bases align to TRBD2. The CDR3 runs to 15 residues. Trimming cost V 3 bases and J 2 bases; bases outside gene matches: 7. Germline lookup yields CDR1 DFQATT and CDR2 SNEGSKA (reference sequence). The CDR3, as DNA: TGCAGTGCTAGGGGTCTAGCGGGCCTCACAGATACGCAGTATTTT. Encoded protein: CSARGLAGLTDTQYF.

This clonotype was seen a few times. The V call is TRBV29-1, the J call TRBJ2-2, with D possibly called TRBD1 or TRBD2 (6 bases each). V lost 4 bases and J lost 4, with 13 bases in between. Germline lookup yields CDR1 SQVTM and CDR2 ANQGSEA. This CDR3 contains 14 residues. In DNA form, the CDR3 reads TGCAGCGTTGGGGGCAGGGGAGGCACCGGGGAGCTGTTTTTT. It is translated as CSVGGRGGTGELFF.

The chain couples TRBV27 to TRBJ2-7; D may match TRBD1 or TRBD2 (5 bases each). Germline assignment: CDR1 MNHEY and CDR2 SMNVEV (reference sequence). Trimming shortened V by 5 bases and J by 10 bases, and 15 bases separated the two germline ends. This CDR3 contains 12 residues. The chain's CDR3 is CASSPRGPPQYF. The CDR3 bases are TGTGCCAGCAGTCCCCGGGGACCTCCCCAGTACTTC.

The V gene is TRBV20-1, the J gene TRBJ2-1; the D call may be TRBD1 or TRBD2 (5 bases each). CDR3 length: 11 residues. CDR1 and CDR2 (germline): DFQATT, SNEGSKA (reference sequence). Deletions cut 3 bases from V and 15 bases from J, with 15 bases between. The CDR3 nucleotides are TGCAGTGCTAGCGGGGCGGGTAGGTGGTTCTTC. This translates into CSASGAGRWFF.

V is TRBV6-5 and J is TRBJ1-1; a weak D match, TRBD1 (6 bases). Germline CDR1 is MNHEY and CDR2 is SVGAGI. The CDR3 contains 14 residues. V lost 1 base and J 7 bases, leaving 13 bases between the germline ends. CDR3 region: CASSYFTAGDEAFF. The CDR3 nucleotides are TGTGCCAGCAGTTACTTTACCGCAGGGGATGAAGCTTTCTTT.